This T cell receptor (beta chain) came from a study of technical replicates of blood from several donors. Unmatched junction bases numbered 3, after V lost 7 bases and J lost 1 base. The CDR3 length is 13 residues. Germline V gene data show CDR1 as WSHSY and CDR2 as SAAADI. Libraries were prepared by immunoSEQ multiplex PCR; TCRdb keeps only in-frame clonotypes and omits some of them. The sample carries around 84,000 clones, more than 80% recorded once. Sequencing used T cells isolated from PBMCs. The rearrangement links TRBV10-2 to TRBJ2-5; the match to TRBD1 covers 7 bases. The receptor comes from a human donor in good health. The CDR3 DNA sequence: TGCGCCAGCAAAGGGGGCTTCCAAGAGACCCAGTACTTC. Translating gives CASKGGFQETQYF.